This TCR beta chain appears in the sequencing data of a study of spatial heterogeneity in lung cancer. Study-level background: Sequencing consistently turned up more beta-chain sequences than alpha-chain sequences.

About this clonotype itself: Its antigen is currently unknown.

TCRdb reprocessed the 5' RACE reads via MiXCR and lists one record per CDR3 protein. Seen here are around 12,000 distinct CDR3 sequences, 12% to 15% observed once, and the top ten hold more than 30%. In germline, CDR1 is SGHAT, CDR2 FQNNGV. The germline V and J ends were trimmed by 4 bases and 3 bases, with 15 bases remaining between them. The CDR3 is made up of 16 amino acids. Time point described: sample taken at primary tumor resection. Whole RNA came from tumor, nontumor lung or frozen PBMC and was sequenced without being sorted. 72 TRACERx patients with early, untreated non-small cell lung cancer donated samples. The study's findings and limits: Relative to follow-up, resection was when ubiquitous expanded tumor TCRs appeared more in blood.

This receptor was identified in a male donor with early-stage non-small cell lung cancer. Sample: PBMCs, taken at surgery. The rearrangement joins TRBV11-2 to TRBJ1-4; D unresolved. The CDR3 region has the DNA TGTGCCAGCAGCTCGGTCCGGCACTCCCCTAATGAAAAACTGTTTTTT. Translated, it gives CASSSVRHSPNEKLFF.